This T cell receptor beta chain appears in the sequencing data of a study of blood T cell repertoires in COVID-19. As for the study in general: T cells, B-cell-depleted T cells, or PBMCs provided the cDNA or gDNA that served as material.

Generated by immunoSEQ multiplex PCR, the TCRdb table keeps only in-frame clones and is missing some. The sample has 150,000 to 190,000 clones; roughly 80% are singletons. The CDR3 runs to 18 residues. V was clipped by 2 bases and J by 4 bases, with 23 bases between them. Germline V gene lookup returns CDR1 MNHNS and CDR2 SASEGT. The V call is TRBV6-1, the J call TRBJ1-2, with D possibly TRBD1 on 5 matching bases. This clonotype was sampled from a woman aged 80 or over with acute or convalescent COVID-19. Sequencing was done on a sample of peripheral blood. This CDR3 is CASSEFPPRGGLGYGYTF. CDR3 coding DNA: TGTGCCAGCAGTGAATTCCCCCCGAGGGGAGGGCTGGGCTATGGCTACACCTTC.